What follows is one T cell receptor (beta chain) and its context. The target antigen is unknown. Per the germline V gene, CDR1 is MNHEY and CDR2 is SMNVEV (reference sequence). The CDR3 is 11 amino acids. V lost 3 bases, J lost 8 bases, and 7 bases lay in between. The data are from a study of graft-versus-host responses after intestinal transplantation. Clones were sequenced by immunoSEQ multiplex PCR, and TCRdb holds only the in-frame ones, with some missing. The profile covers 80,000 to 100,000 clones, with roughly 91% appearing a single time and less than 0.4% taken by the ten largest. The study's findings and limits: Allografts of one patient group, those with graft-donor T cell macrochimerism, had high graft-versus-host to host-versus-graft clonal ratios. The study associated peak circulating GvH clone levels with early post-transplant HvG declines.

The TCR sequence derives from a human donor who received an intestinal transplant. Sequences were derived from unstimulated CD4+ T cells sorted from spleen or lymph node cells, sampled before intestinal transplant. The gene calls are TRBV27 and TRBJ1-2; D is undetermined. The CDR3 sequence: CASSFQAGYTF. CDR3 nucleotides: TGTGCCAGCAGTTTCCAGGCCGGCTACACCTTC.